This passage covers 25 T cell receptor beta chains from one sample sequenced in a study of blood T cells in healthy people across ages. A second PCR, run for roughly 7 to 11 cycles, used a sample-barcoded 5' primer plus a J-beta primer mix. MiXCR, applied by TCRdb to the 5' RACE reads, yields one record per CDR3 protein. The sample carries roughly 900,000 distinct CDR3 sequences, about 30% recorded once. The sample consisted of blood. These TCRs come from an elderly woman in good health.

In nucleotides, the CDR3 is TGTGCCAGCAGCTTAGGACGTTGGGGGACTGTGAACACTGAAGCTTTCTTT. This encodes CASSLGRWGTVNTEAFF. V gene TRBV7-6 combines with J gene TRBJ1-1; tentative D call: TRBD1 (5 bases). V lost 1 base and J lost 0, with 15 bases in between. Germline V gene sequence: CDR1 SGHVS, CDR2 FNYEAQ. This CDR3 has 17 amino acids. Filled out from reference TRBV7-6 and TRBJ1-1, the complete variable domain reads GAGVSQSPRYKVTKRGQDVALRCDPISGHVSLYWYRQALGQGPEFLTYFNYEAQQDKSGLPNDRFSAERPEGSISTLTIQRTEQRDSAMYRCASSLGRWGTVNTEAFFGQGTRLTVV.

This clonotype has ten or more counts. The J gene is TRBJ2-7, the V gene TRBV7-8; 8 positions agree with TRBD2. From germline, CDR1 is SGHVS and CDR2 FQNEAQ. CDR3 length: 17 residues. The J segment lost 0 bases and the V segment lost 5 bases, leaving 12 bases of the junction unmatched. The CDR3 DNA reads as TGTGCCAGCAGCCGCACGGTCTCGGGGGGGAGCTCCTACGAGCAGTACTTC. As protein: CASSRTVSGGSSYEQYF.

This clonotype was observed many times. This chain uses TRBV3-1 with TRBJ2-5; tentatively, D is TRBD1 or TRBD2 (5 bases each). The germline CDR1 and CDR2 sequences are LGHDT and YNNKEL (reference sequence). The V gene lost 4 bases and the J gene lost 5 bases, with 20 bases spanning the gap. This CDR3 contains 16 residues. The CDR3 loop reads CASSLPRGPNRETQYF. The CDR3 DNA follows: TGTGCCAGCAGCCTTCCGAGGGGCCCGAACAGGGAGACCCAGTACTTC.

In this sample, this clonotype turned up a few times. The rearrangement joins TRBV18 to TRBJ1-2; possibly TRBD1 for D (5 bases). Per germline, CDR1 KGHSH and CDR2 LQKENI. The CDR3 covers 17 residues. Trimming cost V 2 bases and J 2 bases, with 18 bases left between them. This CDR3 reads CASSPTRGAVSNYGYTF. In nucleotides, the CDR3 is TGTGCCAGCTCACCAACACGTGGGGCGGTTTCCAACTATGGCTACACCTTC.

The rearrangement uses TRBV7-2 and TRBJ2-1, with 8 bases lining up with TRBD1. CDR3 length: 15 amino acids. V shed 6 bases and J 10 bases; nucleotides not matched to a gene: 14. The V gene's germline CDR1 is SGHTA and CDR2 FQGNSA. CDR3 nucleotide sequence: TGTGCCAGCAGTCGAACAGGGGGGCACTTCTACGAGCAGTTCTTC. It codes for CASSRTGGHFYEQFF. The whole variable domain, filled in from reference TRBV7-2 and TRBJ2-1, reads GAGVSQSPSNKVTEKGKDVELRCDPISGHTALYWYRQSLGQGLEFLIYFQGNSAPDKSGLPSDRFSAERTGGSVSTLTIQRTQQEDSAVYLCASSRTGGHFYEQFFGPGTRLTVL.

This rearrangement joins TRBV24-1 to TRBJ2-5, with 10 bases aligning to TRBD2. The DNA matches TRBJ2-7 better at its end, which makes the J call doubtful. This CDR3 spans 16 amino acids. Germline loops: CDR1 KGHDR, CDR2 SFDVKD. This chain's CDR3 is CATSDLQSLAGDEQYF. The CDR3 DNA is TGTGCCACCAGTGATTTGCAGAGTCTAGCGGGGGACGAGCAGTACTTC.

As to this clonotype: The germline gene is not matched at one end of the junction; a read error may be the cause. This chain connects TRBV7-9 to TRBJ2-1; 7 bases line up with TRBD2. From germline, CDR1 is SEHNR and CDR2 FQNEAQ (reference sequence). This CDR3 comprises 14 residues. CDR3 in amino acids: CARSGDGTYNERFF. The CDR3 DNA reads as TGTGCCCGCAGCGGGGACGGGACCTACAATGAGCGGTTCTTC. Together with reference TRBV7-9 and TRBJ2-1, the CDR3 gives the full variable domain: DTGVSQNPRHKITKRGQNVTFRCDPISEHNRLYWYRQTLGQGPEFLTYFQNEAQLEKSRLLSDRFSAERPKGSFSTLEIQRTEQGDSAMYLCARSGDGTYNERFFGPGTRLTVL.

Notes on this clonotype: A much more abundant neighbour one base away suggests this may be a read error. The gene calls are TRBV28 and TRBJ2-1; the D is unclear. The V gene's germline CDR1 is MDHEN and CDR2 SYDVKM. Deletions cut 6 bases from V and 10 bases from J, with 19 bases between. The CDR3 is 14 amino acids. The CDR3 loop reads CASSLLGFAYEQFF. CDR3 nucleotide sequence: TGTGCCAGCAGCCTTCTGGGGTTTGCTTACGAGCAGTTCTTC.

About this clonotype: At one end the junction does not follow the germline gene, possibly because of a read error. The V call is TRBV4-3, the J call TRBJ1-4; D not certain. CDR3 length: 19 amino acids. CDR1 is LGHNA, CDR2 YSLEER, per germline. CDR3 nucleotides: TGCGCCTGCAGCCAAGATTTAAGACCGTCTCGGGCAACTAATGAAAAACTGTTTTTT. Its translation: CACSQDLRPSRATNEKLFF.

The chain uses TRBV21-1 and TRBJ2-7. TRBV21-1 has pseudogene status. This CDR3 spans 14 amino acids. CDR3 amino acids: CASSKQENSYEQYF. CDR3 nucleotides: TGTGCCAGCAGCAAACAGGAAAACTCCTACGAGCAGTACTTC.

This clonotype was counted between two and nine times. The chain links TRBV25-1 to TRBJ1-1, with D tentatively TRBD1 (5 bases). Per germline, CDR1 MGHDK and CDR2 SYGVNS. Trimming removed 4 bases from V and 2 bases from J, with 14 bases in between. The CDR3 contains 15 residues. CDR3 amino acids: CASSAGTRGNTEAFF. CDR3 DNA: TGTGCCAGCAGTGCCGGGACCCGGGGAAACACTGAAGCTTTCTTT.

The gene calls are TRBV2 and TRBJ2-7; D is unclear. The CDR3 has 13 amino acids. Trimming left V 6 bases short and J 4 bases short, with 13 bases between. Germline V gene sequence: CDR1 SNHLY, CDR2 FYNNEI. The CDR3 protein is CASRPDGTYEQYF. The CDR3 region has the DNA TGTGCCAGCAGGCCCGACGGAACGTACGAGCAGTACTTC.

This chain uses TRBV20-1 with TRBJ2-1; 10 bases agree with TRBD2. CDR3 length equals 19 residues. CDR1 is DFQATT, CDR2 SNEGSKA, per germline (reference sequence). The junction had 14 bases not matched to a gene; V was cut back by 3 bases and J by 0 bases. CDR3 in amino acids: CSARDRGGSGGSSYNEQFF. Here the CDR3 DNA reads TGCAGTGCTAGGGATCGAGGGGGTAGCGGGGGGAGCTCCTACAATGAGCAGTTCTTC.

This clonotype was seen many times. The chain carries TRBV28 and TRBJ2-7; D is unclear. The CDR3 runs 15 residues. The germline V and J ends were trimmed by 4 bases and 6 bases, with 19 bases remaining between them. Germline CDR1 and CDR2: MDHEN and SYDVKM. The chain's CDR3 is CASSSALPVSSEQYF. The CDR3 nucleotides read TGTGCCAGCAGTTCTGCCCTCCCCGTTTCGTCCGAGCAGTACTTC.

Ten or more counts support this clonotype. V gene TRBV7-9 combines with J gene TRBJ2-2; 8 nucleotides agree with TRBD2. CDR1 and CDR2 from the germline V gene are SEHNR and FQNEAQ (reference sequence). CDR3 length: 15 amino acids. V lost 5 bases to trimming and J lost 5 bases; unmatched junction nucleotides: 7. CDR3 sequence reads: CASSPQRGFTGELFF. In DNA, the CDR3 is TGTGCCAGCAGCCCCCAGCGGGGGTTTACCGGGGAGCTGTTTTTT.

About this clonotype: One base away lies a much larger clone, so this may be a sequencing read error. This rearrangement joins TRBV5-1 to TRBJ1-1; TRBD1 might be the D (6 bases). Germline V gene lookup returns CDR1 SGHRS and CDR2 YFSETQ. The CDR3 consists of 14 residues. V was clipped by 5 bases and J by 2 bases, with 13 bases between them. CDR3 coding DNA: TGCGCCAGCAGATTGCGGACAGCTAACACTGAAGCTTTCTTT. Protein sequence: CASRLRTANTEAFF. Variable domain in full (rest from reference TRBV5-1 and TRBJ1-1): KAGVTQTPRYLIKTRGQQVTLSCSPISGHRSVSWYQQTPGQGLQFLFEYFSETQRNKGNFPGRFSGRQFSNSRSEMNVSTLELGDSALYLCASRLRTANTEAFFGQGTRLTVV.

This clonotype was recorded at least ten times. The genes are TRBV7-9 and TRBJ1-4; 12 nucleotides line up with TRBD1. The V segment lost 6 bases and the J segment 8 bases; nucleotides outside the gene matches: 13. The germline V gene has CDR1 SEHNR and CDR2 FQNEAQ (reference sequence). The CDR3 length is 17 residues. This CDR3 is CASRGGTGGEVGEKLFF. The CDR3 nucleotides read TGTGCCAGCAGAGGAGGGACAGGGGGCGAAGTAGGAGAAAAACTGTTTTTT.

There are many counts of this clonotype. The CDR3 DNA reads as TGTGCCACCAGCAGAGATAGGACTAGCGGCTACAATGAGCAGTTCTTC. It yields the protein CATSRDRTSGYNEQFF. This chain links TRBV15 with TRBJ2-1; 10 nucleotides align to TRBD2. The CDR3 totals 16 residues. Losses at the gene ends were 0 bases for V and 3 bases for J; bases not matched to a gene: 2. The germline V gene has CDR1 LNHNV and CDR2 YYDKDF (reference sequence).

Note on this clonotype: A much larger clone is a single base away; this may be a read error. The chain joins TRBV12-3 or TRBV12-4 to TRBJ2-1; no reliable D call. Trimming pared 4 bases from V and 0 bases from J, leaving 16 bases between. The CDR3 sequence is 17 residues long. CDR3 DNA: TGTGCCAGCAGTTCTTTGATAGGGTTGAGCTCCTACAATGAGCAGTTCTTC. Protein: CASSSLIGLSSYNEQFF.

The CDR3 spells CASTTWRARRGSNYGYTF. CDR3 coding DNA: TGTGCCAGCACCACCTGGAGGGCGCGACGGGGTTCTAACTATGGCTACACCTTC. This sequence joins TRBV6-2 or TRBV6-3 and TRBJ1-2; D gene ambiguous. The CDR3 has 18 residues. The V end was cut by 7 bases, the J end by 0 bases, with 24 bases between. The germline gives CDR1 MNHEY, CDR2 SVGEGT.

The rearrangement uses TRBV28 and TRBJ2-5; D is unclear. CDR1 is MDHEN, CDR2 SYDVKM, per germline. Trimming stripped 3 bases from V and 11 bases from J, with 19 bases between. CDR3 length equals 14 residues. The CDR3 DNA reads as TGTGCCAGCAGTTTTTTGGGCAGAACCTACGGGCAGTACTTC. It codes for CASSFLGRTYGQYF.

There are a few counts of this clonotype. The chain uses TRBV27 and TRBJ1-5; 8 bases are shared with TRBD1. The trim removed 5 bases at V and 1 base at J, leaving 7 bases unmatched. This CDR3 comprises 16 residues. Germline V gene data show CDR1 as MNHEY and CDR2 as SMNVEV (reference sequence). The chain's CDR3 is CASSPYDRGSNQPQHF. The CDR3, as DNA: TGTGCCAGCAGTCCGTACGACAGGGGAAGCAATCAGCCCCAGCATTTT.

Points on this clonotype: A much larger clone is a single base away; this may be a read error. V usage is TRBV7-6 and J usage is TRBJ2-1; D perhaps matches TRBD2 (7 bases). This CDR3 is built from 13 residues. CDR1 and CDR2 from the germline V gene are SGHVS and FNYEAQ. Trimming removed 6 bases from V and 15 bases from J, with 21 bases in between. CDR3 nucleotide sequence: TGTGCCAGCAGTCCGGGGCCCCTAGGGGGGGCGTTCTTC. This gives the protein CASSPGPLGGAFF. Supplemented by reference TRBV7-6 and TRBJ2-1, the full variable domain reads GAGVSQSPRYKVTKRGQDVALRCDPISGHVSLYWYRQALGQGPEFLTYFNYEAQQDKSGLPNDRFSAERPEGSISTLTIQRTEQRDSAMYRCASSPGPLGGAFFGPGTRLTVL.

In regard to this clonotype: With a much larger clone just one base away, this may be a read error. The chain recombines TRBV12-3 or TRBV12-4 with TRBJ1-1; tentative D call: TRBD1 (5 bases). This CDR3 spans 16 amino acids. The V gene lost 5 bases and the J gene lost 6 bases, with 22 bases spanning the gap. The CDR3 DNA sequence: TGTGCCAGCAGTCCCGGCGGGGGGTGCGCAGGATCTGAAGCTTTCTTT. Amino acids: CASSPGGGCAGSEAFF.

Many counts were recorded for this clonotype. The chain uses TRBV29-1 and TRBJ2-1; possibly TRBD2 for D (5 bases). V was clipped by 3 bases and J by 9 bases, with 6 bases between them. Germline V gene lookup returns CDR1 SQVTM and CDR2 ANQGSEA. CDR3 length: 10 amino acids. The CDR3 region has the DNA TGCAGCGTTGATGCGGGTGAGCAGTTCTTC. It translates to CSVDAGEQFF.